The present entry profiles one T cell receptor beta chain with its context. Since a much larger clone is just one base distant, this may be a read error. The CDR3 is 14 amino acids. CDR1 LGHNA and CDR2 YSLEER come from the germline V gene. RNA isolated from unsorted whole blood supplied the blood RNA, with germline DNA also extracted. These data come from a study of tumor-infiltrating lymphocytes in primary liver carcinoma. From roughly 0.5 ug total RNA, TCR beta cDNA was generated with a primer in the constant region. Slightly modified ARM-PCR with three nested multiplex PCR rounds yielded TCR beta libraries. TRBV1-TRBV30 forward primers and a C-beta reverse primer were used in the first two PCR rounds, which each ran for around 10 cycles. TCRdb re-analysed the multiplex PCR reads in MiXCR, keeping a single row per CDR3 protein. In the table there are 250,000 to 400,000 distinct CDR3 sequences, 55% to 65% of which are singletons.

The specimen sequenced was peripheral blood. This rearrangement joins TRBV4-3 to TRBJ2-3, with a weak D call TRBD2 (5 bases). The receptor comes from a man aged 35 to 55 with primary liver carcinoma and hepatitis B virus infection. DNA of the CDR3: TGCGCCAACAGCTCTCTGACTACCACAGATACGCAGTATTTT. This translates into CANSSLTTTDTQYF.